Below, 31 T cell receptor beta chains from the same sample are listed, as sequenced in a study of cytomegalovirus exposure and HLA in healthy donors. Primers for the PCR totalled 60 Vbeta and 13 Jbeta. Some clones are missing from TCRdb's copy, which holds only in-frame ones; the method was immunoSEQ multiplex PCR. The repertoire holds more than 100,000 clones, with around nine tenths as singletons. The sample was PBMCs. All receptors derive from a woman aged 25-40 years in good health and CMV-seronegative.

The J gene is TRBJ2-4, the V gene TRBV14, with D maybe TRBD1 (6 bases). V gave up 0 bases and J gave up 2 bases, with 23 bases separating them. Germline V gives CDR1 SGHDN, CDR2 FVKESK. The CDR3 totals 20 residues. CDR3 amino acids: CASSQDWGHRVRGSKNIQYF. CDR3 DNA sequence: TGTGCCAGCAGCCAAGATTGGGGGCACAGGGTCCGCGGTTCCAAAAACATTCAGTACTTC. Using reference TRBV14 and TRBJ2-4 for the parts outside the CDR3, the full variable domain is EAGVTQFPSHSVIEKGQTVTLRCDPISGHDNLYWYRRVMGKEIKFLLHFVKESKQDESGMPNNRFLAERTGGTYSTLKVQPAELEDSGVYFCASSQDWGHRVRGSKNIQYFGAGTRLSVL.

The chain couples TRBV7-9 to TRBJ1-1; 8 nucleotides agree with TRBD1. The germline gives CDR1 SEHNR, CDR2 FQNEAQ (reference sequence). V lost 5 bases, J lost 0 bases, and 5 bases stayed unmatched. This CDR3 has 15 amino acids. CDR3 coding DNA: TGTGCCAGCAGCCCCCTACAGGGGGTGAACACTGAAGCTTTCTTT. Translated, it gives CASSPLQGVNTEAFF.

The chain couples TRBV19 to TRBJ2-7; 8 bases match TRBD1. Germline trimming cut 3 bases from V and 2 bases from J; bases unmatched to any gene: 15. This CDR3 spans 18 amino acids. CDR1 is LNHDA, CDR2 SQIVND, per germline (reference sequence). CDR3 bases: TGTGCCAGTAGTATTTTAGGCCCTGCAGGGGGCGTCACCTACGAGCAGTACTTC. Protein product: CASSILGPAGGVTYEQYF.

V and J are TRBV28 and TRBJ1-5; TRBD1 might be the D (6 bases). This CDR3 is built from 15 residues. Germline assignment: CDR1 MDHEN and CDR2 SYDVKM. V lost 6 bases, J lost 1 base, and 13 bases lay in between. DNA for the CDR3: TGTGCCAGCAGAGGCGACAGGACGAGCAATCAGCCCCAGCATTTT. Protein product: CASRGDRTSNQPQHF. The full variable domain, its missing parts supplied by reference TRBV28 and TRBJ1-5, is DVKVTQSSRYLVKRTGEKVFLECVQDMDHENMFWYRQDPGLGLRLIYFSYDVKMKEKGDIPEGYSVSREKKERFSLILESASTNQTSMYLCASRGDRTSNQPQHFGDGTRLSIL.

The genes are TRBV9 and TRBJ1-5; 7 nucleotides line up with TRBD1. J gave up 0 bases and V 3 bases, and 3 bases lay outside the gene matches. The CDR3 has 15 amino acids. Germline CDR1 and CDR2: SGDLS and YYNGEE. CDR3: CASSGQGNSNQPQHF. The CDR3 region has the DNA TGTGCCAGCAGCGGACAGGGAAATAGCAATCAGCCCCAGCATTTT.

The rearrangement links TRBV5-4 to TRBJ2-7; a weak D match, TRBD1 (6 bases). Trimming removed 2 bases from V and 6 bases from J, with 15 bases in between. CDR3 length: 14 residues. Germline-derived CDR1 and CDR2 are SGHNT and YYREEE (reference sequence). CDR3 nucleotide sequence: TGTGCCAGCAGCTTAGACAATCGAGGGGGCGAGCAGTACTTC. As protein: CASSLDNRGGEQYF.

The chain links TRBV5-4 to TRBJ2-2; 11 bases agree with TRBD2. Germline V CDR1 and CDR2: SGHNT, YYREEE (reference sequence). The CDR3 length is 17 residues. J was trimmed by 7 bases and V by 4 bases; bases with no gene match: 12. DNA of the CDR3: TGTGCCAGCAGCGTAGGACTAGCGGGCGCCCGGGTCGGGGAGCTGTTTTTT. This sequence encodes CASSVGLAGARVGELFF. Filled out from reference TRBV5-4 and TRBJ2-2, the complete variable domain reads ETGVTQSPTHLIKTRGQQVTLRCSSQSGHNTVSWYQQALGQGPQFIFQYYREEENGRGNFPPRFSGLQFPNYSSELNVNALELDDSALYLCASSVGLAGARVGELFFGEGSRLTVL.

This chain uses TRBV7-9 with TRBJ2-1; 10 bases map to TRBD1. Germline-derived CDR1 and CDR2 are SEHNR and FQNEAQ (reference sequence). This CDR3 is 15 amino acids long. J lost 7 bases, V lost 5 bases, and 8 bases had no gene match. In DNA, the CDR3 is TGTGCCAGCAGCCTCCTGACAGGGGGCTTTAATGAGCAGTTCTTC. Translating it yields CASSLLTGGFNEQFF.

The chain joins TRBV7-8 to TRBJ1-5; TRBD1 matches 7 bases. Germline CDR1 reads SGHVS; CDR2 reads FQNEAQ. The CDR3 runs 16 residues. With 1 base clipped from V and 0 bases from J, the junction kept 3 bases outside the gene matches. The CDR3 protein is CASSLGYRGSNQPQHF. The CDR3 DNA follows: TGTGCCAGCAGCTTAGGGTACAGGGGTAGCAATCAGCCCCAGCATTTT. Based on the CDR3 plus reference TRBV7-8 and TRBJ1-5, the full variable domain is GAGVSQSPRYKVAKRGQDVALRCDPISGHVSLFWYQQALGQGPEFLTYFQNEAQLDKSGLPSDRFFAERPEGSVSTLKIQRTQQEDSAVYLCASSLGYRGSNQPQHFGDGTRLSIL.

CDR3 nucleotide sequence: TGTGCCAGCAGTGCGCTCCGGGACAGGGGATCCCACGAGCAGTACTTC. Translating gives CASSALRDRGSHEQYF. This chain joins TRBV27 and TRBJ2-7; 10 bases line up with TRBD1. With 5 bases clipped from V and 5 bases from J, the junction kept 12 bases outside the gene matches. CDR3 length equals 16 residues. Germline V lookup: CDR1 MNHEY, CDR2 SMNVEV (reference sequence).

V and J are TRBV7-6 and TRBJ2-7, with 10 bases fitting TRBD2. CDR1 SGHVS and CDR2 FNYEAQ come from the germline V gene. The CDR3 consists of 15 residues. V was clipped by 5 bases and J by 4 bases; unmatched bases: 8. In nucleotides, the CDR3 is TGTGCCAGCAGCCTGCTAGCGGGGGATCGTTACGAGCAGTACTTC. It specifies CASSLLAGDRYEQYF.

V gene TRBV28 combines with J gene TRBJ2-6; TRBD2 is a possible D gene (5 bases). The V gene lost 8 bases and the J gene lost 2 bases, with 13 bases spanning the gap. Per the germline V gene, CDR1 is MDHEN and CDR2 is SYDVKM. This CDR3 is 15 amino acids long. The CDR3 sequence is CASGSAGTGANVLTF. CDR3 in DNA: TGTGCCAGCGGGTCGGCGGGCACTGGGGCCAACGTCCTGACTTTC.

V usage is TRBV6-5 and J usage is TRBJ2-7; 7 bases map to TRBD2. V was clipped by 6 bases and J by 5 bases; unmatched bases: 13. The V gene's germline CDR1 is MNHEY and CDR2 SVGAGI. This CDR3 has 15 amino acids. CDR3: CASSPSRWAGDEQYF. DNA of the CDR3: TGTGCCAGCAGCCCCTCCCGGTGGGCGGGGGACGAGCAGTACTTC.

The rearrangement joins TRBV6-1 to TRBJ2-4; TRBD1 aligns across 7 bases. The germline CDR1 and CDR2 sequences are MNHNS and SASEGT. The CDR3 is made up of 16 amino acids. V lost 1 base to trimming and J lost 0 bases; unmatched junction nucleotides: 3. The CDR3 DNA is TGTGCCAGCAGTGAAGTACAGGGGAGAGCCAAAAACATTCAGTACTTC. Its protein is CASSEVQGRAKNIQYF.

This chain connects TRBV28 to TRBJ1-1; no reliable D call. V dropped 2 bases and J dropped 3 bases, with 7 bases sitting between them. The CDR3 contains 13 residues. Germline values: CDR1 MDHEN, CDR2 SYDVKM. CDR3 DNA: TGTGCCAGCAGTTTAAACTGGTACACTGAAGCTTTCTTT. Translating gives CASSLNWYTEAFF.

V usage is TRBV7-9 and J usage is TRBJ2-5; D perhaps matches TRBD2 (6 bases). Trimming stripped 5 bases from V and 2 bases from J, with 9 bases between. Germline V gene sequence: CDR1 SEHNR, CDR2 FQNEAQ (reference sequence). The CDR3 contains 13 residues. The CDR3 nucleotides read TGTGCCAGCAGCCCTGGACTACAAGAGACCCAGTACTTC. It translates to CASSPGLQETQYF.

DNA for the CDR3: TGTGCCAGCAGTTACTCCCCGCGGGCCACTGAAGCTTTCTTT. Its translation is CASSYSPRATEAFF. This rearrangement joins TRBV6-5 to TRBJ1-1, with D unclear. Trimming stripped 0 bases from V and 4 bases from J, with 9 bases between. The CDR3 has 14 residues. From germline, CDR1 is MNHEY and CDR2 SVGAGI.

Worth noting for this clone: Other DNA sequences from this sample encode an identical CDR3 as well. The V gene is TRBV27, the J gene TRBJ1-2; TRBD1 is a possible D gene (6 bases). V lost 3 bases and J 0 bases, leaving 8 bases between the germline ends. This CDR3 spans 14 amino acids. Germline CDR1 reads MNHEY; CDR2 reads SMNVEV (reference sequence). The CDR3 DNA follows: TGTGCCAGCAGTTTGGACAGAGCTAACTATGGCTACACCTTC. It yields the protein CASSLDRANYGYTF.

V and J are TRBV30 and TRBJ2-3; 13 bases align to TRBD2. The CDR3 covers 13 residues. Germline V gene sequence: CDR1 GTSNPN, CDR2 SVGIG (reference sequence). In nucleotides, the CDR3 is TGTAGCACTAGCGGGAGGGGCACAGATACGCAGTATTTT. Its translation is CSTSGRGTDTQYF.

The chain has TRBV18 and TRBJ1-1, with 10 bases aligning to TRBD1. Germline CDR1 is KGHSH and CDR2 is LQKENI. The trim removed 6 bases at V and 2 bases at J, leaving 12 bases unmatched. The CDR3 extends over 17 amino acids. The CDR3, as DNA: TGTGCCAGCTCTCCGCGGGGGGGACAGGGGCGAAACACTGAAGCTTTCTTT. The encoded protein is CASSPRGGQGRNTEAFF.

The V gene is TRBV4-1, the J gene TRBJ2-7, with 8 nucleotides matching TRBD2. The trim removed 3 bases at V and 2 bases at J, leaving 3 bases unmatched. Germline V CDR1 and CDR2: MGHRA, YSYEKL. This CDR3 has 14 residues. The DNA of the CDR3 is TGCGCCAGCAGCCACCCGGGAGGGACCTACGAGCAGTACTTC. It is translated as CASSHPGGTYEQYF.

This clone was counted a single time. V and J are TRBV7-9 and TRBJ1-1; 7 positions agree with TRBD1. Germline V gene data show CDR1 as SEHNR and CDR2 as FQNEAQ (reference sequence). This CDR3 has 14 amino acids. V was clipped by 5 bases and J by 0 bases; unmatched bases: 3. The CDR3 here is CASSRGQMNTEAFF. The CDR3 coding sequence is TGTGCCAGCAGCCGGGGACAGATGAACACTGAAGCTTTCTTT.

CDR3 DNA sequence: TGTGCCTGGCGGACAGGCGGGGGCTACACCTTC. Residues: CAWRTGGGYTF. The chain is built from TRBV30 and TRBJ1-2; the match to TRBD1 covers 7 bases. The length of the CDR3 is 11 residues. Germline V gene lookup returns CDR1 GTSNPN and CDR2 SVGIG (reference sequence). V lost 5 bases to trimming and J lost 8 bases; unmatched junction nucleotides: 5.

The chain recombines TRBV4-1 with TRBJ1-4; no reliable D call. V gave up 2 bases and J gave up 8 bases, with 15 bases separating them. CDR3 size: 15 residues. Germline V gene sequence: CDR1 MGHRA, CDR2 YSYEKL. The CDR3 protein is CASSQLPGFAEKLFF. The CDR3 region has the DNA TGCGCCAGCAGCCAATTGCCAGGCTTCGCGGAAAAACTGTTTTTT.

The chain employs TRBV10-3 and TRBJ1-1; tentative D call: TRBD1 (6 bases). Germline-derived CDR1 and CDR2 are ENHRY and SYGVKD. The CDR3 length is 15 residues. The V and J ends lost 10 bases and 1 base respectively, with 19 bases between them. CDR3 sequence (DNA): TGTGCCACCACCCCCCAGGGGCGCGGGAACACTGAAGCTTTCTTT. It is translated as CATTPQGRGNTEAFF.

This chain links TRBV7-3 with TRBJ2-2, with TRBD1 identical over 9 bases. V was clipped by 2 bases and J by 1 base; unmatched bases: 5. Germline assignment: CDR1 SGHTA and CDR2 FQGTGA. CDR3 length: 17 residues. DNA of the CDR3: TGTGCCAGCAGCTTAGGCGGGACAGGGCTGAACACCGGGGAGCTGTTTTTT. Translation: CASSLGGTGLNTGELFF.

This clone was seen more than once but under ten times. The J gene is TRBJ2-2, the V gene TRBV28; 16 positions agree with TRBD2. Germline trimming cut 2 bases from V and 2 bases from J; bases unmatched to any gene: 2. CDR1 and CDR2 from the germline V gene are MDHEN and SYDVKM. CDR3 length: 18 residues. The DNA of the CDR3 is TGTGCCAGCAGTTTAGGGACTAGCGGGAGGGTAAACACCGGGGAGCTGTTTTTT. The encoded protein is CASSLGTSGRVNTGELFF.

This CDR3 is CASSIGVSQGDNEQFF. The CDR3, as DNA: TGTGCCAGTAGTATCGGCGTGAGCCAAGGGGACAATGAGCAGTTCTTC. The chain has TRBV19 and TRBJ2-1; possibly TRBD1 for D (5 bases). This CDR3 spans 16 amino acids. The germline V gene encodes CDR1 LNHDA and CDR2 SQIVND (reference sequence). The V and J ends lost 3 bases and 5 bases respectively, with 17 bases between them.

The count of this clone is one. The J gene is TRBJ1-2, the V gene TRBV15, with TRBD1 matching 10 bases. Germline values: CDR1 LNHNV, CDR2 YYDKDF (reference sequence). The CDR3 covers 15 residues. V lost 2 bases, J lost 4 bases, and 4 bases stayed unmatched. The CDR3 nucleotides are TGTGCCACCAGCAGACGGACAGGGGGAATCTATGGCTACACCTTC. It translates to CATSRRTGGIYGYTF.

The genes are TRBV6-5 and TRBJ1-5; the D gene is possibly TRBD1 (5 bases). V was trimmed by 8 bases and J by 4 bases, leaving 15 bases between them. Germline V gene sequence: CDR1 MNHEY, CDR2 SVGAGI. The CDR3 contains 14 residues. The CDR3 DNA follows: TGTGCCAGCCGGAAGGGACTGCCTAATCAGCCCCAGCATTTT. Its translation: CASRKGLPNQPQHF.

This chain joins TRBV5-1 and TRBJ2-3, with 9 bases matching TRBD2. Germline V gene lookup returns CDR1 SGHRS and CDR2 YFSETQ. V trimming: 3 bases; J trimming: 5 bases; junction bases outside the gene matches: 7. CDR3 length: 15 amino acids. The CDR3 reads CASSSLAGAGDTQYF. CDR3 nucleotides: TGCGCCAGCAGCTCCTTAGCGGGGGCCGGAGATACGCAGTATTTT.